Listed below are T cell receptor beta chains from one sample, sequenced in a study of vaccination effects on CD4 cells after COVID-19. Only in-frame clones appear in the TCRdb table, and some are missing; sequencing was by immunoSEQ multiplex PCR. The data hold under 85,000 clones, with approximately 81% observed a single time. The antigens for these receptors are not known. The material was CD4+ T cells from PBMCs cultured with HCoV-229E spike peptides, obtained before COVID-19 vaccination. These receptors all stem from a human donor who received a COVID-19 vaccine. Both conserved end residues are part of each CDR3. D genes are given only for firm matches. Clone size appears in some rows only: once, few, many, or a class for an expanded clone.

V: TRBV5-1
D: NA
J: TRBJ1-4
size: NA
DNA: TGCGCCAGCAGCCTTTTTGGGGGCGCGGGTGAAAAACTGTTTTTT
CDR3: CASSLFGGAGEKLFF

V: TRBV30
D: TRBD1
J: TRBJ1-6
size: many
DNA: TGTGCCTGGAGGGGCCTCCAGGGGGCTGGGAATTCACCCCTCCACTTT
CDR3: CAWRGLQGAGNSPLHF

V: TRBV3-1/TRBV3-2
D: TRBD1
J: TRBJ2-1
size: NA
DNA: TGTGCCAGCAGGATCCGGGACAGGGCCTACAATGAGCAGTTCTTC
CDR3: CASRIRDRAYNEQFF

V: TRBV19
D: NA
J: TRBJ1-6
size: NA
DNA: TGTGCCAGTAGTATGAGAGACTCTAATTCACCCCTCCACTTT
CDR3: CASSMRDSNSPLHF

V: TRBV5-6
D: TRBD1
J: TRBJ1-1
size: few
DNA: TGTGCCAGCAGCTTGCGACAGGGTCGGAACACTGAAGCTTTCTTT
CDR3: CASSLRQGRNTEAFF

V: TRBV2
D: TRBD1
J: TRBJ1-5
size: once
DNA: TGTGCCAGCAGAGGACAGGGAAACCAGCCCCAGCATTTT
CDR3: CASRGQGNQPQHF

V: TRBV5-5
D: TRBD1
J: TRBJ1-2
size: NA
DNA: TGTGCCAGCAGTTTACAGGGGGGGACTAACTATGGCTACACCTTC
CDR3: CASSLQGGTNYGYTF

V: TRBV29-1
D: NA
J: TRBJ1-2
size: few
DNA: TGCAGCGCCACCTCGGTGGGAGGCTACACCTTC
CDR3: CSATSVGGYTF

V: TRBV7-8
D: NA
J: TRBJ1-1
size: NA
DNA: TGTGCCAGCAGCTTAGCAGGGCAGGGCTTCACTGAAGCTTTCTTT
CDR3: CASSLAGQGFTEAFF

V: TRBV18
D: NA
J: TRBJ2-5
size: NA
DNA: TGTGCCAGCTCACCACCCTCGGAGACCCAGTACTTC
CDR3: CASSPPSETQYF

V: TRBV9
D: NA
J: TRBJ2-5
size: NA
DNA: TGTGCCAGCAGCGCCAGAAACCGGGGAGAGACCCAGTACTTC
CDR3: CASSARNRGETQYF

V: TRBV6-4
D: TRBD2
J: TRBJ2-1
size: NA
DNA: TGTGCCAGCAGCCCGACTAGCGGGGGGCGGAACAATGAGCAGTTCTTC
CDR3: CASSPTSGGRNNEQFF

V: TRBV5-4
D: NA
J: TRBJ1-5
size: few
DNA: TGTGCCAGCAGCCAACTAGGGTCAGCAGGGCGGAGGTTGGCCCAGCATTTT
CDR3: CASSQLGSAGRRLAQHF

V: TRBV6-5
D: TRBD2
J: TRBJ2-1
size: NA
DNA: TGTGCCAGCACCAGAACAGCCGGGGGGATCAATGAGCAGTTCTTC
CDR3: CASTRTAGGINEQFF

V: TRBV18
D: TRBD1
J: TRBJ1-2
size: few
DNA: TGTGCCAGCTCACCTAGACCGACAGGGGAAAACTATGGCTACACCTTC
CDR3: CASSPRPTGENYGYTF

V: TRBV3-1/TRBV3-2
D: NA
J: TRBJ1-6
size: few
DNA: TGTGCCAGCAGCTCCGGGACAAGCCGTTGGTCACCCCTCCACTTT
CDR3: CASSSGTSRWSPLHF

V: TRBV24-1
D: NA
J: TRBJ1-3
size: once
DNA: TGTGCCACCAGTGACGGAAACACCATATATTTT
CDR3: CATSDGNTIYF